The TCR beta chain described here comes from a study of T cells in Graves' hyperthyroidism and ophthalmopathy. Exclusion of patients followed from uncontrolled infection, other autoimmune disease, pregnancy or lactation. This clonotype was detected many times. Its specificity is unknown. The V and J ends lost 5 bases and 3 bases respectively, with 16 bases between them. The CDR3 is made up of 15 amino acids. The germline CDR1 and CDR2 sequences are SGHAT and FQNNGV. Study outcomes and limitations: Ophthalmopathy got predicted by the model a median roughly six months before its onset.

RNA transcripts gave rise to amplified TCR beta CDR3 regions. Primed by the HTBI set, a first-round RT-PCR was run on the TCR CDR3. From the multiplex PCR reads, TCRdb called clonotypes with MiXCR, one entry per CDR3 protein. The table includes under 300,000 distinct CDR3 sequences, approximately 26% detected once. The receptor's source is a man aged 40-50 years with Graves' hyperthyroidism that later progressed to Graves' ophthalmopathy. The V gene is TRBV11-2, the J gene TRBJ2-5; D unclear. Sequenced input: blood. CDR3 region: CASSPPSSWEETQYF. The CDR3 bases are TGTGCCAGCAGCCCCCCGAGTAGTTGGGAAGAGACCCAGTACTTC.